A single sample is the source of the 3 T cell receptor beta chains below, sequenced in a study of naive and memory T cell subsets. Study-level results: A few larger clonotypes appeared in naive repertoires, especially CD8, possibly memory cells re-expressing CD45RA.

Both TRBC1 and TRBC2 were covered by a beta constant-region primer of two equimolar oligonucleotides. Nested alpha and beta constant-region primers with the SP2 primer drove four PCR rounds on ligated cDNA. Via MiXCR, TCRdb re-called the UMI-ligation and nested PCR reads, giving one row per CDR3 protein. Of around 93,000 distinct CDR3 sequences listed, around 11% are singletons. These receptors are not linked to any known antigen. The sequenced sample consisted of naive CD4+ T cells from blood. The receptors here all came from a human donor in good health.

This clonotype was seen a few times. J is TRBJ1-2 and V is TRBV6-2 or TRBV6-3, with 8 bases that match TRBD1. Germline assignment: CDR1 MNHEY and CDR2 SVGEGT. Trimming removed 0 bases from V and 0 bases from J; junction bases left unmatched: 6. The CDR3 spans 17 residues. The CDR3: CASSYSQGANANYGYTF. CDR3 in DNA: TGTGCCAGCAGTTACTCTCAGGGGGCGAACGCTAACTATGGCTACACCTTC.

Many counts were recorded for this clonotype. This chain joins TRBV20-1 and TRBJ2-1, with 10 positions matching TRBD2. The CDR3 length is 13 residues. The ends lost 8 bases at V and 9 bases at J; junction bases unmatched: 10. Germline V gene lookup returns CDR1 DFQATT and CDR2 SNEGSKA (reference sequence). The CDR3 protein is CSTSGGGRFEQFF. In DNA form, the CDR3 reads TGCAGTACGAGCGGGGGGGGTAGGTTTGAGCAGTTCTTC.

In its sample, this clonotype was seen many times. The genes are TRBV20-1 and TRBJ1-4; a possible D gene is TRBD1 (6 bases). Trimming took off 0 bases at V and 7 bases at J, with 12 bases between the two ends. CDR3 length: 14 residues. CDR1 is DFQATT and CDR2 is SNEGSKA in the germline V gene (reference sequence). CDR3 loop: CSAREGAEGEKLFF. The CDR3 DNA is TGCAGTGCTAGAGAGGGGGCAGAAGGTGAAAAACTGTTTTTT.